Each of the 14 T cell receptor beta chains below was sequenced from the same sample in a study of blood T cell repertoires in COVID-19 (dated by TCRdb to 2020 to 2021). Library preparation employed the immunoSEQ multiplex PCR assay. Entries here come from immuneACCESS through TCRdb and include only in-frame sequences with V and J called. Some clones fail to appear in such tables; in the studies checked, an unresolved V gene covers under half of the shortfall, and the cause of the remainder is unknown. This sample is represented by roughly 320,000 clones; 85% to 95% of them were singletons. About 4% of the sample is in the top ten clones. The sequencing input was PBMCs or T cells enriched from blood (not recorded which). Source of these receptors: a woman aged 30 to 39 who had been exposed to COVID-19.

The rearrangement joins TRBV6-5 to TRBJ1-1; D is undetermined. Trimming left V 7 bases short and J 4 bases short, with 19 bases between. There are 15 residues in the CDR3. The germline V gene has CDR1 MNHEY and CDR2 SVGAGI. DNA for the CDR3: TGTGCCAGCACCCTTTCAGCGGGGTGGAGCACTGAAGCTTTCTTT. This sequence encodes CASTLSAGWSTEAFF.

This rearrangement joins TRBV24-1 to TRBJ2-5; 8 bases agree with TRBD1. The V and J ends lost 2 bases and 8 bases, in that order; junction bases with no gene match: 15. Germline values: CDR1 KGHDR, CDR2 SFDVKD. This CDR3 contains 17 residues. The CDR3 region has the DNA TGTGCCACCAGTGATTCGGGGGCTCGGGACAGGTCAATAACCCAGTACTTC. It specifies CATSDSGARDRSITQYF.

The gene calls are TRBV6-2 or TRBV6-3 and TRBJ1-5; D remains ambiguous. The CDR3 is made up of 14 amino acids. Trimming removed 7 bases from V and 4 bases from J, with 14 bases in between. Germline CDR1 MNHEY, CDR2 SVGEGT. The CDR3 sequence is CASTPPGGNQPQHF. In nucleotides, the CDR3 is TGTGCCAGCACCCCTCCGGGCGGGAATCAGCCCCAGCATTTT.

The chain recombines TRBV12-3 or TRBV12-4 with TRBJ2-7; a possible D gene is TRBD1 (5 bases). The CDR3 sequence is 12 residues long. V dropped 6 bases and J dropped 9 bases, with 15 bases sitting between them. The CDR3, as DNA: TGTGCCAGCAGCTATGACAGTACGGTGCAGTACTTC. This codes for CASSYDSTVQYF.

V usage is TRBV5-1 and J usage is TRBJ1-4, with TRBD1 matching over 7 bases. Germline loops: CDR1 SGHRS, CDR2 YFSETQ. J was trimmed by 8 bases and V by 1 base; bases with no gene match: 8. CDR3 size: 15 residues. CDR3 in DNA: TGCGCCAGCAGCTTGAGAGGGACAGTGGGCGAAAAACTGTTTTTT. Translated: CASSLRGTVGEKLFF. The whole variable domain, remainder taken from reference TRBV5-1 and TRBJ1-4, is KAGVTQTPRYLIKTRGQQVTLSCSPISGHRSVSWYQQTPGQGLQFLFEYFSETQRNKGNFPGRFSGRQFSNSRSEMNVSTLELGDSALYLCASSLRGTVGEKLFFGSGTQLSVL.

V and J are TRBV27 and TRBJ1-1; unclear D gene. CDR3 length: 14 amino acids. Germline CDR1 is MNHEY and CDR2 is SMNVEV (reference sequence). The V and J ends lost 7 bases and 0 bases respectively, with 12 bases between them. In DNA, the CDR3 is TGTGCCAGCACCCTCACAGAAATGAACACTGAAGCTTTCTTT. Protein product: CASTLTEMNTEAFF.

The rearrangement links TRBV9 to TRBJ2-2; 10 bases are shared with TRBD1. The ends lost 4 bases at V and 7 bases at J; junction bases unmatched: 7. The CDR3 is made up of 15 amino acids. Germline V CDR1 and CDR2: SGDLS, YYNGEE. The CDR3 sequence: CASSSGQGIYGELFF. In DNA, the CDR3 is TGTGCCAGCAGCTCGGGACAGGGGATCTACGGGGAGCTGTTTTTT.

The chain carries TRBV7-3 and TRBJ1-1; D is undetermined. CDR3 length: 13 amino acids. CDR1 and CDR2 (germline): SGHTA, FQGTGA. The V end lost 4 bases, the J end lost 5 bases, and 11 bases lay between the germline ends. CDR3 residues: CASSSQPRTEAFF. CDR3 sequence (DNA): TGTGCCAGCAGCTCCCAACCCCGGACTGAAGCTTTCTTT.

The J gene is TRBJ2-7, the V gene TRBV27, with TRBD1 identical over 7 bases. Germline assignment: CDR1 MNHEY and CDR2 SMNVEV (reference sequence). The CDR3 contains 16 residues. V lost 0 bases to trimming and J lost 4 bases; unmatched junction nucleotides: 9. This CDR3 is CASSLSRGQGVYEQYF. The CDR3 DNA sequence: TGTGCCAGCAGTTTATCGCGCGGGCAGGGGGTGTACGAGCAGTACTTC.

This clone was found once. The CDR3 is CASSIGERSPLHF. The DNA for the CDR3 is TGTGCCAGCTCAATCGGGGAACGTTCACCCCTCCACTTT. The genes are TRBV18 and TRBJ1-6; D is ambiguous. V lost 5 bases and J lost 9, with 11 bases in between. The length of the CDR3 is 13 residues. Germline V gene sequence: CDR1 KGHSH, CDR2 LQKENI.

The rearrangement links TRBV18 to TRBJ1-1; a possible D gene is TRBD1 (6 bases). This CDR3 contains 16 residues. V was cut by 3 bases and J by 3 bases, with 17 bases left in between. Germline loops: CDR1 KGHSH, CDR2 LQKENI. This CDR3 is CASSPRRGGLDTEAFF. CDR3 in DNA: TGTGCCAGCTCACCGCGACGAGGGGGTTTAGACACTGAAGCTTTCTTT.

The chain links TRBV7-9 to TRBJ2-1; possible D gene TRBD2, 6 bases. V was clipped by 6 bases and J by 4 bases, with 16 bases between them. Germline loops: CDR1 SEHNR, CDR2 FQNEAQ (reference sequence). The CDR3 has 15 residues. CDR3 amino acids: CASRRDSLIYNEQFF. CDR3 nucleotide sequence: TGTGCCAGCAGGAGGGACTCATTAATTTACAATGAGCAGTTCTTC. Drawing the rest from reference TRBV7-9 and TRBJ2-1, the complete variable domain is DTGVSQNPRHKITKRGQNVTFRCDPISEHNRLYWYRQTLGQGPEFLTYFQNEAQLEKSRLLSDRFSAERPKGSFSTLEIQRTEQGDSAMYLCASRRDSLIYNEQFFGPGTRLTVL.

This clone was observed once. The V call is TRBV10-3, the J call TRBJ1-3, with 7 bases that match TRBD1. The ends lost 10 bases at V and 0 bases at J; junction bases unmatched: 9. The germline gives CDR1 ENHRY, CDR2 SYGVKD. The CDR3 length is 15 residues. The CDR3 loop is CATGQATYSGNTIYF. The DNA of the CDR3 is TGTGCCACTGGACAGGCTACTTACTCTGGAAACACCATATATTTT.

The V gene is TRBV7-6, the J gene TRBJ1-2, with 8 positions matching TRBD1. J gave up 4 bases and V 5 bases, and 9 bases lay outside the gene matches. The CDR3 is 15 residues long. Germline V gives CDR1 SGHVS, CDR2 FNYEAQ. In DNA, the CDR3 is TGTGCCAGCAGCCTCGGACAGGGCCCCGGCTATGGCTACACCTTC. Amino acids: CASSLGQGPGYGYTF.